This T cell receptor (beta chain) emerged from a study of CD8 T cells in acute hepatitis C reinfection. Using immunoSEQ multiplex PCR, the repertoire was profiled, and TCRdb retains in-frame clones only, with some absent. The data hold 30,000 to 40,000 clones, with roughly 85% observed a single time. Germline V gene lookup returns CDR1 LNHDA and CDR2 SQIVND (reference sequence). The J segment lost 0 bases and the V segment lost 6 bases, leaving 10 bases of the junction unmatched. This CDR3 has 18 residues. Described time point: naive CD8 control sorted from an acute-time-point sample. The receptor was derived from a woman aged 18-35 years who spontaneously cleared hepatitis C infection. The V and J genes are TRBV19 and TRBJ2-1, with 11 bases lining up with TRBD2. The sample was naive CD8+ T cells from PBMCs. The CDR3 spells CASSPGTSGLSSYNEQFF. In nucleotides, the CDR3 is TGTGCCAGTAGCCCCGGGACTAGCGGATTGAGCTCCTACAATGAGCAGTTCTTC.